This T cell receptor (beta chain) was documented in a study of CD8 T cells in ankylosing spondylitis. The study's findings and limits: A TCR beta motif of fewer than ten highly homologous variants seemed to mark ankylosing spondylitis blood. CD8+ cells made up the disease-linked clones, which were relatively rare in peripheral blood. Disease-linked clones were reportedly significantly enriched in matched ankylosing spondylitis synovial fluid.

The V gene's germline CDR1 is SNHLY and CDR2 FYNNEI. This CDR3 comprises 11 residues. The V end was cut by 8 bases, the J end by 5 bases, with 7 bases between. This clonotype was seen once. What it binds is not known. Making the TCR beta libraries involved quantitative 5'-RACE with molecular barcodes. MiXCR was run by TCRdb on the 5' RACE reads, yielding one entry per CDR3 protein. The profile shows fewer than 180,000 distinct CDR3 sequences, around two fifths of them singletons. Sequences were obtained from synovial fluid, either unsorted or a sorted T cell fraction (not recorded which). This rearrangement joins TRBV2 to TRBJ2-1, with a tentative D call TRBD1 (5 bases). The receptor was derived from a male donor with ankylosing spondylitis. CDR3 coding DNA: TGTGCCAGCGGGGCAGACAATGAGCAGTTCTTC. Encoded protein: CASGADNEQFF.